This TCR beta chain was captured in a study of response to subunit inactivated influenza vaccine. Many counts were recorded for this clonotype. No antigen is known for it. General study findings and limits: The authors offered the suggestion that each seasonal influenza vaccination recruits few new T cells.

Trimming stripped 0 bases from V and 7 bases from J, with 7 bases between. In germline, CDR1 is SGHAT, CDR2 FQNNGV. CDR3 length: 13 residues. TCRdb independently ran MiXCR on the RT-PCR reads; one entry per CDR3 protein. The data contain 450,000 to 600,000 distinct CDR3 sequences, around 8% of them singletons. The TCR comes from a man aged 50-75 years who received an inactivated influenza vaccine. The sample in question was PBMCs from blood, obtained 23 months after vaccination. The chain recombines TRBV11-2 with TRBJ2-1; D unclear. In nucleotides, the CDR3 is TGTGCCAGCAGCTTAGATAGGTGGAATGAGCAGTTCTTC. It codes for CASSLDRWNEQFF.